Listed below are T cell receptor beta chains from one sample, sequenced in a study of beta chain features in type 1 diabetes. The data were produced by immunoSEQ multiplex PCR, yet TCRdb's version contains in-frame clones alone and is incomplete. The table has about 160,000 clones, over 9% seen once. Sequencing used central memory CD4+ T cells from blood. Source of these receptors: a man aged 25 to 40 with type 1 diabetes. Both conserved end residues are part of each CDR3. D genes are given only for firm matches. Part of the rows lack a size; the others show once, few, many or a class for expanded clones.

v_gene: TRBV7-9
abundance: once
j_gene: TRBJ2-7
d_gene: TRBD1
CDR3aa: CASSGDRADPYEQYF
CDR3nt: TGTGCCAGCAGCGGTGACAGGGCCGATCCCTACGAGCAGTACTTC

v_gene: TRBV18
abundance: .
j_gene: TRBJ2-7
d_gene: .
CDR3aa: CASSPPGSSYEQYF
CDR3nt: TGTGCCAGCTCACCACCGGGGAGTTCCTACGAGCAGTACTTC

v_gene: TRBV30
abundance: .
j_gene: TRBJ2-5
d_gene: TRBD2
CDR3aa: CAWSVRLVAGGPQKETQYF
CDR3nt: TGTGCCTGGAGTGTACGCCTAGTAGCGGGAGGGCCGCAGAAAGAGACCCAGTACTTC

v_gene: TRBV4-1
abundance: few
j_gene: TRBJ2-1
d_gene: TRBD2
CDR3aa: CASSPTSGRGYNEQFF
CDR3nt: TGCGCCAGCTCCCCGACTAGCGGGAGGGGATACAATGAGCAGTTCTTC

v_gene: TRBV7-3
abundance: .
j_gene: TRBJ2-1
d_gene: TRBD1
CDR3aa: CASSSLRTGYNEQFF
CDR3nt: TGTGCCAGCAGCTCCCTTAGGACAGGCTACAATGAGCAGTTCTTC

v_gene: TRBV7-9
abundance: .
j_gene: TRBJ2-1
d_gene: TRBD2
CDR3aa: CASSVDLGLAGKRNEQFF
CDR3nt: TGTGCCAGCAGCGTAGACCTAGGACTAGCGGGAAAAAGGAATGAGCAGTTCTTC

v_gene: TRBV6-5
abundance: .
j_gene: TRBJ2-1
d_gene: TRBD2
CDR3aa: CASSNSGRDYNEQFF
CDR3nt: TGTGCCAGCAGTAATAGCGGGAGGGACTACAATGAGCAGTTCTTC

v_gene: TRBV30
abundance: few
j_gene: TRBJ1-2
d_gene: TRBD1
CDR3aa: CAWSPQGSGGYTF
CDR3nt: TGTGCCTGGAGTCCACAGGGGTCAGGGGGCTACACCTTC

v_gene: TRBV29-1
abundance: few
j_gene: TRBJ1-1
d_gene: .
CDR3aa: CSVEGGGNTEAFF
CDR3nt: TGCAGCGTTGAAGGAGGCGGGAACACTGAAGCTTTCTTT

v_gene: TRBV25-1
abundance: .
j_gene: TRBJ2-7
d_gene: .
CDR3aa: CASNLTGGGEQYF
CDR3nt: TGTGCCAGCAACCTAACCGGGGGAGGCGAGCAGTACTTC

v_gene: TRBV28
abundance: few
j_gene: TRBJ2-1
d_gene: TRBD2
CDR3aa: CASSLTSPRGEQFF
CDR3nt: TGTGCCAGCAGTTTGACTAGCCCAAGGGGTGAGCAGTTCTTC

v_gene: TRBV4-2
abundance: .
j_gene: TRBJ2-1
d_gene: .
CDR3aa: CASSLLIANEQFF
CDR3nt: TGTGCCAGCAGCCTCTTAATAGCGAATGAGCAGTTCTTC

v_gene: TRBV30
abundance: few
j_gene: TRBJ1-5
d_gene: TRBD1
CDR3aa: CAWTPADRTQPQHF
CDR3nt: TGTGCCTGGACACCCGCGGACAGGACACAGCCCCAGCATTTT

v_gene: TRBV23-1
abundance: .
j_gene: TRBJ1-5
d_gene: TRBD1
CDR3aa: CASSQSQQGGNQPQHF
CDR3nt: TGCGCCAGCAGTCAATCGCAACAGGGGGGCAATCAGCCCCAGCATTTT

v_gene: TRBV5-6
abundance: few
j_gene: TRBJ2-3
d_gene: .
CDR3aa: CASSFSAGSDSGTDTQYF
CDR3nt: TGTGCCAGCAGCTTTTCGGCCGGGAGTGATTCTGGCACAGATACGCAGTATTTT

v_gene: TRBV9
abundance: .
j_gene: TRBJ2-2
d_gene: .
CDR3aa: CASRTGVVDTGELFF
CDR3nt: TGTGCCAGCCGGACTGGGGTCGTCGACACCGGGGAGCTGTTTTTT

v_gene: TRBV29-1
abundance: .
j_gene: TRBJ1-2
d_gene: .
CDR3aa: CSVWGGLYGYTF
CDR3nt: TGCAGCGTCTGGGGGGGACTCTATGGCTACACCTTC

v_gene: TRBV7-9
abundance: few
j_gene: TRBJ1-2
d_gene: .
CDR3aa: CASSLEGVYGYTF
CDR3nt: TGTGCCAGCAGCTTAGAGGGAGTCTATGGCTACACCTTC

v_gene: TRBV25-1
abundance: .
j_gene: TRBJ1-5
d_gene: TRBD1
CDR3aa: CASSPGTGKSNQPQHF
CDR3nt: TGTGCCAGCAGTCCCGGGACAGGGAAGAGCAATCAGCCCCAGCATTTT

v_gene: TRBV7-2
abundance: few
j_gene: TRBJ2-4
d_gene: .
CDR3aa: CASSSGLAKNIQYF
CDR3nt: TGTGCCAGCAGCTCGGGGTTAGCCAAAAACATTCAGTACTTC